The 10 T cell receptor beta chains below all came from one sample that was sequenced in a study of blood T cell repertoires in COVID-19. The method was immunoSEQ multiplex PCR; TCRdb's version includes in-frame clones alone and lacks a portion of them. Of under 200,000 clones listed, approximately 87% are singletons. Sample: PBMCs or T cells enriched from blood (not recorded which). Source of these receptors: a woman in her 50s who had recovered from COVID-19.

The chain combines TRBV6-5 with TRBJ1-2; D might be TRBD1 (6 bases). The CDR3 runs to 15 residues. V shed 7 bases and J shed 1 base, with 16 bases lying between them. Germline V gene lookup returns CDR1 MNHEY and CDR2 SVGAGI. The CDR3: CASKLRQAGNYGYTF. DNA for the CDR3: TGTGCCAGCAAACTGCGACAGGCCGGTAACTATGGCTACACCTTC.

The J gene is TRBJ1-1, the V gene TRBV4-2; D gene ambiguous. Germline CDR1 LGHNA, CDR2 YNFKEQ. This CDR3 is built from 14 residues. Trimming removed 0 bases from V and 4 bases from J, with 9 bases in between. As DNA, the CDR3 is TGTGCCAGCAGCCAAGACGCGGGGAGCACTGAAGCTTTCTTT. This encodes CASSQDAGSTEAFF.

This chain links TRBV5-1 with TRBJ2-1, with TRBD1 as a possible D gene (6 bases). Germline V lookup: CDR1 SGHRS, CDR2 YFSETQ. V lost 1 base and J lost 8, with 10 bases in between. This CDR3 region has 13 residues. This chain's CDR3 is CASSLTGQDEQFF. Here the CDR3 DNA reads TGCGCCAGCAGCTTGACAGGGCAGGATGAGCAGTTCTTC.

This clone has just one count. V and J are TRBV3-1 (or the pseudogene TRBV3-2) and TRBJ2-3; D perhaps matches TRBD2 (5 bases). The CDR3 contains 13 residues. CDR1 LGHDT and CDR2 YNNKEL come from the germline V gene (reference sequence). Trimming shortened V by 0 bases and J by 9 bases, and 10 bases separated the two germline ends. The CDR3 reads CASSQDRRWTQYF. Here the CDR3 DNA reads TGTGCCAGCAGCCAAGATCGGAGGTGGACGCAGTATTTT.

This clone appeared a single time. This chain uses TRBV18 with TRBJ2-5, with D possibly being TRBD2 (6 bases). V was pared by 0 bases and J by 5 bases, with 13 bases between. Germline-derived CDR1 and CDR2 are KGHSH and LQKENI. This CDR3 is built from 15 residues. CDR3 in amino acids: CASSPPQRAGETQYF. The CDR3 nucleotides are TGTGCCAGCTCACCACCGCAGCGGGCCGGGGAGACCCAGTACTTC. The variable domain in full, with the rest retrieved from reference TRBV18 and TRBJ2-5, is NAGVMQNPRHLVRRRGQEARLRCSPMKGHSHVYWYRQLPEEGLKFMVYLQKENIIDESGMPKERFSAEFPKEGPSILRIQQVVRGDSAAYFCASSPPQRAGETQYFGPGTRLLVL.

The CDR3 spells CASRDKNYGYTF. CDR3 bases: TGTGCCAGCCGGGACAAGAACTATGGCTACACCTTC. The chain uses TRBV25-1 and TRBJ1-2; D may be TRBD1 (6 bases). Trimming took off 8 bases at V and 2 bases at J, with 9 bases between the two ends. The length of the CDR3 is 12 residues. Germline-derived CDR1 and CDR2 are MGHDK and SYGVNS.

The chain links TRBV10-3 to TRBJ1-2; D remains ambiguous. Germline values: CDR1 ENHRY, CDR2 SYGVKD. This CDR3 contains 12 residues. Trimming pared 3 bases from V and 6 bases from J, leaving 8 bases between. The CDR3 loop reads CAISEREDGYTF. CDR3 in DNA: TGTGCCATCAGTGAACGAGAGGATGGCTACACCTTC.

This chain joins TRBV20-1 and TRBJ2-7, with 12 bases that match TRBD1. With 3 bases clipped from V and 6 bases from J, the junction kept 6 bases outside the gene matches. Germline V gives CDR1 DFQATT, CDR2 SNEGSKA (reference sequence). CDR3 size: 14 residues. The CDR3 bases are TGCAGTGCTAGTTCGGGGGACAGGGGGCGCGAGCAGTACTTC. This codes for CSASSGDRGREQYF.

This clone was counted once. The chain has TRBV19 and TRBJ2-4; perhaps TRBD1 as D (6 bases). The CDR3 spans 13 residues. The V gene lost 5 bases and the J gene lost 9 bases, with 14 bases spanning the gap. CDR1 and CDR2 (germline): LNHDA, SQIVND (reference sequence). This chain's CDR3 is CASSPDRLSIQYF. CDR3 nucleotides: TGTGCCAGTAGTCCGGACAGATTAAGCATTCAGTACTTC.

The chain combines TRBV7-9 with TRBJ1-2; possibly TRBD1 for D (6 bases). Per the germline V gene, CDR1 is SEHNR and CDR2 is FQNEAQ (reference sequence). Trimming cost V 4 bases and J 4 bases, with 16 bases left between them. This CDR3 comprises 15 residues. The DNA for the CDR3 is TGTGCCAGCAGCTCCCGGGGGGCATACTCCTATGGCTACACCTTC. Residues: CASSSRGAYSYGYTF.